This T cell receptor (beta chain) was identified in a study of OX40 agonist ivuxolimab in advanced cancers. Study information: Patients undergoing dose escalation presented with hepatocellular carcinoma, melanoma, renal cell or head and neck cancer. Participants could have had prior anti-PD-1, anti-PD-L1 or anti-CTLA-4 therapy, and approximately 40% had some. One hepatocellular carcinoma and a couple of cutaneous melanoma patients partially responded.

Clones were sequenced by immunoSEQ multiplex PCR, and TCRdb holds only the in-frame ones, with some missing. Of about 73,000 clones in the sample, 86% are singletons; the top ten hold roughly 8%. This clone appeared once. Germline V lookup: CDR1 MRHNA, CDR2 SNTAGT. The length of the CDR3 is 13 residues. Unmatched junction bases numbered 1, after V lost 4 bases and J lost 6 bases. The specimen comprised CD4+ or CD8+ T cells sorted from blood, sampled in a trial of the OX40 agonist ivuxolimab. The TCR sequence derives from an adult with an advanced solid tumor such as melanoma, head and neck, liver or kidney cancer. The rearrangement links TRBV6-4 to TRBJ2-1, with 9 bases lining up with TRBD1. Written as DNA, the CDR3 is TGTGCCAGCAGTGGACAGGGGGGCAATGAGCAGTTCTTC. Translation: CASSGQGGNEQFF.